The 31 T cell receptor beta chains presented below share a single source sample, sequenced in a study of OX40 agonist ivuxolimab in advanced cancers. Library creation used the immunoSEQ multiplex PCR assay. TCRdb took this table from immuneACCESS and kept in-frame rearrangements with V and J called. Such tables lack part of the clones; where checked against another copy, unresolved V genes explain under half of the gap, and the rest is unexplained. The sample table records 89,000 or so clones; almost 90% of these occur just once. The ten largest clones capture roughly 0.71% of the sample. The input for sequencing was CD4+ or CD8+ T cells sorted from blood, taken in a trial of the OX40 agonist ivuxolimab. The receptors were gathered from an adult with an advanced solid tumor such as melanoma, head and neck, liver or kidney cancer.

The J gene is TRBJ1-3, the V gene TRBV7-9, with TRBD1 as a possible D gene (6 bases). This CDR3 has 15 amino acids. Trimming pared 5 bases from V and 0 bases from J, leaving 11 bases between. Germline loops: CDR1 SEHNR, CDR2 FQNEAQ (reference sequence). The chain's CDR3 is CASSRQDNSGNTIYF. DNA for the CDR3: TGTGCCAGCAGCCGACAGGACAACTCTGGAAACACCATATATTTT.

This chain links TRBV14 with TRBJ2-5, with a possible D match to TRBD2 (7 bases). V was pared by 2 bases and J by 4 bases, with 14 bases between. The germline V gene has CDR1 SGHDN and CDR2 FVKESK. This CDR3 comprises 15 residues. The CDR3 loop reads CASSQYREGRETQYF. Here the CDR3 DNA reads TGTGCCAGCAGCCAATACAGGGAGGGTCGAGAGACCCAGTACTTC.

The CDR3 region has the DNA TGCGCCAGCAGCTTACTAGCAAGCTCGGGAAATGAGCAGTTCTTC. This codes for CASSLLASSGNEQFF. This chain joins TRBV5-1 and TRBJ2-1, with D perhaps TRBD2 (6 bases). The V gene lost 2 bases and the J gene lost 7 bases, with 16 bases spanning the gap. The CDR3 loop spans 15 amino acids. Per the germline V gene, CDR1 is SGHRS and CDR2 is YFSETQ.

The genes are TRBV5-1 and TRBJ2-7; weak D call: TRBD2 (5 bases). This CDR3 region has 15 residues. The V gene lost 1 base and the J gene lost 4 bases, with 15 bases spanning the gap. The germline CDR1 and CDR2 sequences are SGHRS and YFSETQ. The CDR3 protein is CASSLSGSGTYEQYF. The CDR3, as DNA: TGCGCCAGCAGCTTGAGCGGTTCGGGAACGTACGAGCAGTACTTC.

The chain links TRBV7-2 to TRBJ1-2, with D perhaps TRBD1 (5 bases). The V and J ends lost 4 bases and 7 bases respectively, with 13 bases between them. CDR3 length: 13 amino acids. Germline V gene lookup returns CDR1 SGHTA and CDR2 FQGNSA. In DNA form, the CDR3 reads TGTGCCAGCAGCTCCCGGGACGGCAGTGGCTACACCTTC. It yields the protein CASSSRDGSGYTF. Variable domain in full (rest from reference TRBV7-2 and TRBJ1-2): GAGVSQSPSNKVTEKGKDVELRCDPISGHTALYWYRQSLGQGLEFLIYFQGNSAPDKSGLPSDRFSAERTGGSVSTLTIQRTQQEDSAVYLCASSSRDGSGYTFGSGTRLTVV.

V and J are TRBV11-3 and TRBJ2-1; 11 nucleotides align to TRBD2. Germline V gene lookup returns CDR1 SGHNT and CDR2 YENEEA. The CDR3 is 18 residues long. V trimming: 1 base; J trimming: 8 bases; junction bases outside the gene matches: 13. The chain's CDR3 is CASSLGGWGTSGTDEQFF. The CDR3 DNA reads TGTGCCAGCAGCTTAGGGGGTTGGGGGACTAGCGGCACGGATGAGCAGTTCTTC.

The chain is built from TRBV6-6 and TRBJ1-2, with TRBD1 matching 10 bases. This CDR3 has 16 residues. Trimming took 4 bases from V and 4 from J; bases not matched to a gene: 9. Germline CDR1 reads MNHNY; CDR2 reads SVGAGI (reference sequence). CDR3 sequence (DNA): TGTGCCAGCAGTTCCGGGACAGGGGATCAGGGCTATGGCTACACCTTC. It is translated as CASSSGTGDQGYGYTF.

This clone came up a few times. The chain carries TRBV6-6 and TRBJ1-3; D unclear. V was trimmed by 5 bases and J by 10 bases, leaving 15 bases between them. CDR1 and CDR2 from the germline V gene are MNHNY and SVGAGI (reference sequence). The CDR3 runs 13 residues. The CDR3 DNA follows: TGTGCCAGCAGTCCCTGGGAAGGCGGGACCATATATTTT. This sequence encodes CASSPWEGGTIYF.

The DNA of the CDR3 is TGCGCCAGCGCACAGGGTGGCGATCAGCCCCAGCATTTT. Protein: CASAQGGDQPQHF. This sequence joins TRBV5-1 and TRBJ1-5, with D maybe TRBD1 (6 bases). Per the germline V gene, CDR1 is SGHRS and CDR2 is YFSETQ. V shed 7 bases and J shed 5 bases, with 13 bases lying between them. The CDR3 has 13 amino acids.

The chain is built from TRBV28 and TRBJ2-5; the match to TRBD2 covers 8 bases. After removal of 3 bases from V and 9 bases from J, the junction contained 6 bases not matched to a gene. Germline values: CDR1 MDHEN, CDR2 SYDVKM. This CDR3 region has 13 residues. CDR3: CASSFSGRGAQYF. DNA for the CDR3: TGTGCCAGCAGTTTCAGCGGGAGAGGGGCCCAGTACTTC.

The chain recombines TRBV19 with TRBJ1-1; no clear D. Between the trimmed V and J ends, which lost 5 bases and 3 bases, there was a span of 10 bases. The CDR3 has 13 residues. CDR1 is LNHDA and CDR2 is SQIVND in the germline V gene (reference sequence). The CDR3 sequence: CASSPRRDTEAFF. CDR3 bases: TGTGCCAGTAGTCCTCGGCGGGACACTGAAGCTTTCTTT.

V usage is TRBV29-1 and J usage is TRBJ2-1, with unresolved D. The CDR3 consists of 11 residues. CDR1 and CDR2 from the germline V gene are SQVTM and ANQGSEA. V was clipped by 8 bases and J by 5 bases, with 10 bases between them. The CDR3 bases are TGCAGCTTCTTCCGAGACAATGAGCAGTTCTTC. Amino acid sequence: CSFFRDNEQFF.

The chain couples TRBV7-9 to TRBJ2-2; D possibly matches TRBD1 or TRBD2 (5 bases each). The CDR3 has 18 amino acids. Germline V gene sequence: CDR1 SEHNR, CDR2 FQNEAQ (reference sequence). V was shortened by 5 bases and J by 6 bases, with 25 bases between the two germline ends. CDR3 sequence reads: CASSPYRWGGLGAGELFF. For the CDR3, the DNA is TGTGCCAGCAGCCCCTATCGGTGGGGCGGGCTCGGGGCCGGGGAGCTGTTTTTT.

This chain connects TRBV29-1 to TRBJ1-1; D is unclear. Looked up from germline, CDR1 is SQVTM and CDR2 is ANQGSEA. The V gene lost 7 bases and the J gene lost 4 bases, with 7 bases spanning the gap. The CDR3 runs to 10 residues. The CDR3 loop is CSAGPTEAFF. The CDR3 nucleotides read TGCAGCGCTGGGCCCACTGAAGCTTTCTTT.

This clone was detected only once. V is TRBV28 and J is TRBJ2-7; D remains unclear. The CDR3 length is 14 residues. Trimming took off 2 bases at V and 0 bases at J, with 8 bases between the two ends. CDR1 is MDHEN and CDR2 is SYDVKM in the germline V gene. The CDR3 protein is CASSLVGSSYEQYF. CDR3 nucleotides: TGTGCCAGCAGTTTAGTCGGTAGCTCCTACGAGCAGTACTTC. Supplemented by reference TRBV28 and TRBJ2-7, the full variable domain reads DVKVTQSSRYLVKRTGEKVFLECVQDMDHENMFWYRQDPGLGLRLIYFSYDVKMKEKGDIPEGYSVSREKKERFSLILESASTNQTSMYLCASSLVGSSYEQYFGPGTRLTVT.

This sequence joins TRBV5-1 and TRBJ1-4; D remains unclear. CDR3 length equals 13 residues. V shed 4 bases and J shed 6 bases, with 10 bases lying between them. Germline CDR1 SGHRS, CDR2 YFSETQ. Written as DNA, the CDR3 is TGCGCCAGCAGCGTGGGGAGTGATGAAAAACTGTTTTTT. It specifies CASSVGSDEKLFF. Filled out from reference TRBV5-1 and TRBJ1-4, the complete variable domain reads KAGVTQTPRYLIKTRGQQVTLSCSPISGHRSVSWYQQTPGQGLQFLFEYFSETQRNKGNFPGRFSGRQFSNSRSEMNVSTLELGDSALYLCASSVGSDEKLFFGSGTQLSVL.

The rearrangement uses TRBV9 and TRBJ2-3; 8 positions match TRBD2. The length of the CDR3 is 15 residues. Germline V gene lookup returns CDR1 SGDLS and CDR2 YYNGEE. J lost 0 bases, V lost 2 bases, and 2 bases had no gene match. The CDR3 bases are TGTGCCAGCAGCGTTACTAGCGGTAGCACAGATACGCAGTATTTT. Translation: CASSVTSGSTDTQYF.

This chain uses TRBV5-8 with TRBJ2-5, with D perhaps given as TRBD1 or TRBD2 (6 bases each). This CDR3 is 14 amino acids long. CDR1 and CDR2 from the germline V gene are SGHTS and YDEGEE. The V end lost 6 bases, the J end lost 5 bases, and 17 bases lay between the germline ends. The CDR3 DNA sequence: TGTGCCAGCAATTTGGAGGGGGTATGGGAGACCCAGTACTTC. Translated: CASNLEGVWETQYF. Drawing the rest from reference TRBV5-8 and TRBJ2-5, the complete variable domain is EAGVTQSPTHLIKTRGQQATLRCSPISGHTSVYWYQQALGLGLQFLLWYDEGEERNRGNFPPRFSGRQFPNYSSELNVNALELEDSALYLCASNLEGVWETQYFGPGTRLLVL.

The chain has TRBV27 and TRBJ1-5, with D perhaps TRBD1 (5 bases). This CDR3 has 14 amino acids. Germline V gene data show CDR1 as MNHEY and CDR2 as SMNVEV (reference sequence). V was clipped by 4 bases and J by 2 bases, with 9 bases between them. For the CDR3, the DNA is TGTGCCAGCAGTTGGTCGGGGGGCAATCAGCCCCAGCATTTT. Protein product: CASSWSGGNQPQHF.

This chain links TRBV5-1 with TRBJ1-1, with D hard to call. Deletions cut 0 bases from V and 4 bases from J, with 7 bases between. The CDR3 spans 13 residues. Germline V CDR1 and CDR2: SGHRS, YFSETQ. In nucleotides, the CDR3 is TGCGCCAGCAGCTTGGTAAGGTCCACTGAAGCTTTCTTT. Translating it yields CASSLVRSTEAFF. Full variable domain (missing parts from reference TRBV5-1 and TRBJ1-1): KAGVTQTPRYLIKTRGQQVTLSCSPISGHRSVSWYQQTPGQGLQFLFEYFSETQRNKGNFPGRFSGRQFSNSRSEMNVSTLELGDSALYLCASSLVRSTEAFFGQGTRLTVV.

V usage is TRBV7-9 and J usage is TRBJ2-1; D gene unclear. CDR1 SEHNR and CDR2 FQNEAQ come from the germline V gene (reference sequence). CDR3 length equals 16 residues. V was trimmed by 3 bases and J by 1 base, leaving 13 bases between them. CDR3 coding DNA: TGTGCCAGCAGCTTCGGACGGCAGATATCCTACAATGAGCAGTTCTTC. Its protein product is CASSFGRQISYNEQFF.

The chain carries TRBV29-1 and TRBJ2-5; TRBD2 matches 13 bases. This CDR3 is built from 13 residues. J gave up 5 bases and V 5 bases, and 2 bases lay outside the gene matches. Germline CDR1 reads SQVTM; CDR2 reads ANQGSEA. The CDR3 loop is CSVRTSGSETQYF. The CDR3 DNA reads as TGCAGCGTTCGGACTAGCGGGAGTGAGACCCAGTACTTC.

This clone was observed a few times. V usage is TRBV13 and J usage is TRBJ2-1, with TRBD2 matching 8 bases. This CDR3 is 14 amino acids long. Germline-derived CDR1 and CDR2 are PRHDT and FYEKMQ (reference sequence). CDR3 nucleotide sequence: TGTGCATCGGGAGGGACCATCCGAGCCCATGAGCAGTTCTTC. Protein product: CASGGTIRAHEQFF.

This chain connects TRBV11-1 to TRBJ2-3; perhaps TRBD2 as D (6 bases). Germline-derived CDR1 and CDR2 are SGHAT and FQDESV (reference sequence). V dropped 5 bases and J dropped 5 bases, with 17 bases sitting between them. The CDR3 contains 15 residues. The CDR3 is CASSRNQAGIDTQYF. For the CDR3, the DNA is TGTGCCAGCAGCCGTAACCAGGCGGGGATAGATACGCAGTATTTT.

V is TRBV6-1 and J is TRBJ2-7; D not certain. This CDR3 has 14 residues. In germline, CDR1 is MNHNS, CDR2 SASEGT. V was pared by 5 bases and J by 3 bases, with 14 bases between. The chain's CDR3 is CASSPQGFSYEQYF. The CDR3, as DNA: TGTGCCAGCAGTCCCCAAGGGTTTAGCTACGAGCAGTACTTC.

This chain joins TRBV28 and TRBJ2-7; tentative D call: TRBD2 (5 bases). Germline loops: CDR1 MDHEN, CDR2 SYDVKM. The CDR3 is 11 amino acids. Trimming removed 7 bases at V and 7 bases at J, with 11 bases between. The CDR3: CASKKRGEQYF. In nucleotides, the CDR3 is TGTGCCAGCAAAAAACGAGGGGAGCAGTACTTC.

The chain employs TRBV7-9 and TRBJ2-5; D unresolved. CDR3 length: 12 amino acids. From germline, CDR1 is SEHNR and CDR2 FQNEAQ (reference sequence). V was pared by 1 base and J by 9 bases, with 9 bases between. The CDR3 spells CASSLDGVAQYF. The CDR3 nucleotides are TGTGCCAGCAGCTTAGATGGCGTGGCCCAGTACTTC.

This clone was picked up one time. This chain uses TRBV7-9 with TRBJ1-5, with 7 bases identical to TRBD1. Germline V gives CDR1 SEHNR, CDR2 FQNEAQ (reference sequence). Unmatched junction bases numbered 8, after V lost 0 bases and J lost 6 bases. CDR3 size: 16 residues. The CDR3 reads CASSLAGGGAGQPQHF. In DNA, the CDR3 is TGTGCCAGCAGCTTAGCTGGAGGGGGCGCCGGTCAGCCCCAGCATTTT. The whole variable domain, filled in from reference TRBV7-9 and TRBJ1-5, reads DTGVSQNPRHKITKRGQNVTFRCDPISEHNRLYWYRQTLGQGPEFLTYFQNEAQLEKSRLLSDRFSAERPKGSFSTLEIQRTEQGDSAMYLCASSLAGGGAGQPQHFGDGTRLSIL.

The chain carries TRBV4-3 and TRBJ2-2; 9 bases map to TRBD2. The germline V gene has CDR1 LGHNA and CDR2 YSLEER. With V trimmed by 1 base and J by 6 bases, 9 bases remained unmatched. The CDR3 contains 17 residues. The CDR3 loop is CASSQGGLAGVAGELFF. DNA for the CDR3: TGCGCCAGCAGCCAAGGCGGGTTAGCGGGAGTCGCCGGGGAGCTGTTTTTT.

The chain joins TRBV2 to TRBJ1-5; the D gene is possibly TRBD1 (5 bases). Trimming shortened V by 4 bases and J by 3 bases, and 7 bases separated the two germline ends. CDR1 and CDR2 from the germline V gene are SNHLY and FYNNEI. This CDR3 is 13 amino acids long. In nucleotides, the CDR3 is TGTGCCAGCAGTGGGGACCTCAATCAGCCCCAGCATTTT. The encoded protein is CASSGDLNQPQHF. Looking up the rest from reference TRBV2 and TRBJ1-5 gives the full variable domain: EPEVTQTPSHQVTQMGQEVILRCVPISNHLYFYWYRQILGQKVEFLVSFYNNEISEKSEIFDDQFSVERPDGSNFTLKIRSTKLEDSAMYFCASSGDLNQPQHFGDGTRLSIL.

V is TRBV7-9 and J is TRBJ2-3; TRBD1 agrees at 10 bases. The CDR3 loop spans 14 amino acids. Looked up from germline, CDR1 is SEHNR and CDR2 is FQNEAQ (reference sequence). The V segment lost 5 bases and the J segment 5 bases; nucleotides outside the gene matches: 4. The CDR3 sequence: CASSRQGARDTQYF. The CDR3 bases are TGTGCCAGCAGCAGACAGGGGGCGCGAGATACGCAGTATTTT.